This entry is about one T cell receptor beta chain. Sequencing was performed with immunoSEQ multiplex PCR; in TCRdb, only in-frame clones are kept and a portion is missing. The data contain tens of thousands of clones, approximately 85% of them singletons. This specimen belongs to a study of radiotherapy plus CTLA-4 blockade in lung cancer. The CDR3 is made up of 14 amino acids. V was clipped by 8 bases and J by 4 bases, with 18 bases between them. CDR1 and CDR2 from the germline V gene are SGHRS and YFSETQ. Specimen: peripheral blood, collected from a patient treated with radiotherapy plus ipilimumab. The sequence was collected from a human donor with non-small cell lung cancer whose response to radiotherapy plus ipilimumab could not be evaluated. This chain uses TRBV5-1 with TRBJ1-1, with D possibly TRBD1 on 6 matching bases. The CDR3 DNA reads TGCGCCAGTAATCTACAGGGTTCTGGCACTGAAGCTTTCTTT. It encodes CASNLQGSGTEAFF.